This T cell receptor (beta chain) was captured in a study of molecular identifiers for immune sequencing clone quantification. For the study at large: Five portions were made in replicates from RNA of 20,000 or 100,000 naive CD8 cells, and four underwent sequencing.

J was trimmed by 5 bases and V by 5 bases; bases with no gene match: 15. In germline, CDR1 is PRHDT, CDR2 FYEKMQ (reference sequence). The CDR3 covers 17 residues. The study's findings and limits: Jurkat TCR RNA from one cell was spiked into about a million naive cells, and it was reportedly detectable there. Clones carrying above 20 RNA copies accounted for over 97% of effector molecules, under 1% in naive cells.

This clonotype was seen ten or more times. Its antigen is unidentified. Listed TCR primers, together with previously described methods, were used for the bulk TCR libraries. TCRdb re-analysed the PCR reads in MiXCR, keeping a single row per CDR3 protein. This sample has tens of thousands of distinct CDR3 sequences, with nearly 25% found just once. The chain combines TRBV13 with TRBJ2-5; 9 bases align to TRBD2. The origin of this receptor is a human donor in good health. Some libraries in this study had Jurkat cell RNA spiked in. The sequenced sample consisted of naive CD8+ T cells from blood, with Jurkat cell RNA spiked in. Documented subset: FACS-sorted CD8+CD4-CCR7+CD45RA+ naive T cells. Here the CDR3 DNA reads TGTGCCAGCAGCATAAGACAACTAGCGGGCTGGGGGGAGACCCAGTACTTC. Residues: CASSIRQLAGWGETQYF.